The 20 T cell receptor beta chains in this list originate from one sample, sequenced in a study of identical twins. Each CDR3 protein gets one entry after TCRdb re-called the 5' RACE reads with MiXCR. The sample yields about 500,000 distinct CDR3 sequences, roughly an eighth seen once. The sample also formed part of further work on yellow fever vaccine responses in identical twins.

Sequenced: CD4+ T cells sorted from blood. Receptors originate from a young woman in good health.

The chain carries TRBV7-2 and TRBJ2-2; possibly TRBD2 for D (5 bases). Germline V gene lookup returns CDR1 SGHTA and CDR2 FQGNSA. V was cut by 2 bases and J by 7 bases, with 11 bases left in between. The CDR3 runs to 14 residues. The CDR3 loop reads CASSLLEGIGELFF. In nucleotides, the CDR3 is TGTGCCAGCAGCTTACTCGAGGGTATCGGGGAGCTGTTTTTT.

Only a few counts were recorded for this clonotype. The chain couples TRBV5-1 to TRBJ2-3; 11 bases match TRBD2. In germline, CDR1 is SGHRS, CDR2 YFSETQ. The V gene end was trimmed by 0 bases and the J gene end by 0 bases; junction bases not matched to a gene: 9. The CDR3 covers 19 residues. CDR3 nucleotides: TGCGCCAGCAGCTTGGAAGTAGCGGGGGGGCCTCTCAGCACAGATACGCAGTATTTT. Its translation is CASSLEVAGGPLSTDTQYF.

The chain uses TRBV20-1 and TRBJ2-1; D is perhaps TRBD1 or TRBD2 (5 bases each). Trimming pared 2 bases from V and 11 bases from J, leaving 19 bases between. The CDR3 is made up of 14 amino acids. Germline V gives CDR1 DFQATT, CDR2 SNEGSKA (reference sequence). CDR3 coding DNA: TGCAGTGCTAGACTCAATACCGGGACGGGGAAGCAGTTCTTC. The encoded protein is CSARLNTGTGKQFF.

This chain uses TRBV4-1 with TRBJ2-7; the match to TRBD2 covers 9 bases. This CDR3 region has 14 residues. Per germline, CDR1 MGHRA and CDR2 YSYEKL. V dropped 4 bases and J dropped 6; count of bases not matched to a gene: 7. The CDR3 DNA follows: TGCGCCAGCAGCCTGGTGGTAGCGGGAGCCGAGCAGTACTTC. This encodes CASSLVVAGAEQYF.

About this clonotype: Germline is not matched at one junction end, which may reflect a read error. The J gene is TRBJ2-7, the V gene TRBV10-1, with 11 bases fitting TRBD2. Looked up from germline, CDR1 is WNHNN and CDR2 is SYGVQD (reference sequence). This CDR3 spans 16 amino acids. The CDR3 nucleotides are TGCGCCAGCAGTGAGTCCCTAGCGGGAGGCTCCCACGAGCAGTACTTC. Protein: CASSESLAGGSHEQYF.

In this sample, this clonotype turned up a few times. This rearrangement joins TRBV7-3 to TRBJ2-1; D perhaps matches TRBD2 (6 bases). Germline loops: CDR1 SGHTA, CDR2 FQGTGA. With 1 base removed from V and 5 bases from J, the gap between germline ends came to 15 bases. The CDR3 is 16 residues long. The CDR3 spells CASSLRVSGAHNEQFF. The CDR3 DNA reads TGTGCCAGCAGCTTAAGAGTTAGCGGAGCCCACAATGAGCAGTTCTTC. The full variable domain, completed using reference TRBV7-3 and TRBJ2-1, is GAGVSQTPSNKVTEKGKYVELRCDPISGHTALYWYRQSLGQGPEFLIYFQGTGAADDSGLPNDRFFAVRPEGSVSTLKIQRTERGDSAVYLCASSLRVSGAHNEQFFGPGTRLTVL.

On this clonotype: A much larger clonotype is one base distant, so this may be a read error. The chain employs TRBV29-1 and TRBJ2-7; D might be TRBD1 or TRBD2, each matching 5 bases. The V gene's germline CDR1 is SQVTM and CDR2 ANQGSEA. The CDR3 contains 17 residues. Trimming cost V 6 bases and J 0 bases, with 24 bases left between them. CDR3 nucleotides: TGCAGCGTGGCGAAAGTAGGGGCGGGCAGCCTCTCCTACGAGCAGTACTTC. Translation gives CSVAKVGAGSLSYEQYF.

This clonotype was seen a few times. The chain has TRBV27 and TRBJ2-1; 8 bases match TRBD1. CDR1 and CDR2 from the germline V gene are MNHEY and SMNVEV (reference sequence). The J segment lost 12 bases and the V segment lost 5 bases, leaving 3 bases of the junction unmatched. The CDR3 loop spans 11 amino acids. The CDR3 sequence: CASSTDRAQFF. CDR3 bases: TGTGCCAGCAGTACGGACAGGGCGCAGTTCTTC.

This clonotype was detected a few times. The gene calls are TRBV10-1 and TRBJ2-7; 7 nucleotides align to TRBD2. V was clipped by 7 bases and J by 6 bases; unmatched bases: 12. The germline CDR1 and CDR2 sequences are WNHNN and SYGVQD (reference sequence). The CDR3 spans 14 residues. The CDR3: CASTSDKPGGEQYF. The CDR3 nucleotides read TGCGCCAGCACCTCGGACAAGCCGGGGGGCGAGCAGTACTTC.

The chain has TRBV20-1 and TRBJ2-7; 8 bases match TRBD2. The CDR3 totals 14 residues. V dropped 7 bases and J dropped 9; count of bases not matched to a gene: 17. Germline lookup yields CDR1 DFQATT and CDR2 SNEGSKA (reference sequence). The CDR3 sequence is CSGRTSGGGIWQYF. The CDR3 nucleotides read TGCAGTGGAAGAACTAGCGGAGGGGGTATCTGGCAGTACTTC.

The CDR3 sequence is CASSLVVTVVGEQYF. CDR3 in DNA: TGTGCCAGCAGCTTAGTGGTAACAGTTGTAGGCGAGCAGTACTTC. The V gene is TRBV7-9, the J gene TRBJ2-7; D not certain. The length of the CDR3 is 15 residues. V lost 1 base and J lost 6, with 16 bases in between. Germline CDR1 and CDR2: SEHNR and FQNEAQ (reference sequence).

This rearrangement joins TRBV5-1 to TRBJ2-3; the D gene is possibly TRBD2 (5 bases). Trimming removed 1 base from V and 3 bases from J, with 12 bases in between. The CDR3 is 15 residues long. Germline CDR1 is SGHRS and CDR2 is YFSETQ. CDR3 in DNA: TGCGCCAGCAGCTTGCCGGGGTCTGGGACAGATACGCAGTATTTT. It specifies CASSLPGSGTDTQYF.

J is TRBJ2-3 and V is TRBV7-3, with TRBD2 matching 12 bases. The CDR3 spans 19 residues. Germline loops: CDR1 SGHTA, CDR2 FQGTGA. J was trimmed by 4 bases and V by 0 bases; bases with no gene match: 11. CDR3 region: CASSLTGLAGGNAADTQYF. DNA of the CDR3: TGTGCCAGCAGCTTAACGGGGCTAGCGGGGGGGAATGCAGCAGATACGCAGTATTTT.

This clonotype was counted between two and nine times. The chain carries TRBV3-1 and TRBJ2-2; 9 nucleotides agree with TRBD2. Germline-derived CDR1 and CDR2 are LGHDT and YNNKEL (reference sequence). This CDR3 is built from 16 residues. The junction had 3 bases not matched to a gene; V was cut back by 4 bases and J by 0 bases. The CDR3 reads CASSRPSGANTGELFF. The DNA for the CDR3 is TGTGCCAGCAGCCGACCTAGCGGGGCGAACACCGGGGAGCTGTTTTTT.

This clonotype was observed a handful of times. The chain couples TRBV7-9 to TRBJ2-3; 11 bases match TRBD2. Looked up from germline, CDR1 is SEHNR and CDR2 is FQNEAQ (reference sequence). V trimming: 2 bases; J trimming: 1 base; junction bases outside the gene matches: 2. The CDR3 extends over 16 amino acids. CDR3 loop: CASSLQGLAGTDTQYF. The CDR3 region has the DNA TGTGCCAGCAGCTTACAGGGACTAGCGGGCACAGATACGCAGTATTTT. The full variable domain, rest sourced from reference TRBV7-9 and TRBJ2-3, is DTGVSQNPRHKITKRGQNVTFRCDPISEHNRLYWYRQTLGQGPEFLTYFQNEAQLEKSRLLSDRFSAERPKGSFSTLEIQRTEQGDSAMYLCASSLQGLAGTDTQYFGPGTRLTVL.

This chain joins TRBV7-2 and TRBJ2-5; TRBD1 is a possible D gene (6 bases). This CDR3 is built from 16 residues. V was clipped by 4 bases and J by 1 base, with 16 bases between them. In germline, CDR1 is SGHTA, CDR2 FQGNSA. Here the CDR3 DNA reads TGTGCCAGCAGCTCCGGACAGTTCGGGCGCCAAGAGACCCAGTACTTC. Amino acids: CASSSGQFGRQETQYF.

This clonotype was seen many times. The CDR3 nucleotides are TGTGCCAGCAGTTTAAACCGCCCACTGAACACTGAAGCTTTCTTT. Protein sequence: CASSLNRPLNTEAFF. The rearrangement uses TRBV12-3 or TRBV12-4 and TRBJ1-1; no clear D. V gave up 2 bases and J gave up 0 bases, with 10 bases separating them. The CDR3 length is 15 residues.

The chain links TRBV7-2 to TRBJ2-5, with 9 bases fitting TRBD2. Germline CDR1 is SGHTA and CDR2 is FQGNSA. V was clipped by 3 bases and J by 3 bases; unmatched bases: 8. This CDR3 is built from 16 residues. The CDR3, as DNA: TGTGCCAGCAGCTTTCGGACTAGCGCGGGAAAAGAGACCCAGTACTTC. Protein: CASSFRTSAGKETQYF.

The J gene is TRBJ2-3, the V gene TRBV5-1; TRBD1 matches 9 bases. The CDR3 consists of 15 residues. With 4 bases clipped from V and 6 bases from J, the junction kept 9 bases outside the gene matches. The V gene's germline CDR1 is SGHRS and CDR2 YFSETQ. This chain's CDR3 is CASSSGGQGADTQYF. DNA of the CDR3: TGCGCCAGCAGCAGTGGGGGACAGGGCGCCGATACGCAGTATTTT.

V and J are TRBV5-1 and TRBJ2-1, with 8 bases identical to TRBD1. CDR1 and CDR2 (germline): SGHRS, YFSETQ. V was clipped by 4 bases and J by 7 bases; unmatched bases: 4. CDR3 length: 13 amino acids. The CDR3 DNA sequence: TGCGCCAGCAGCACGGACAGGGCGAATGAGCAGTTCTTC. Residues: CASSTDRANEQFF.